The following is a TCR beta chain sequence with its context. What it binds is unknown. One end of the junction fails to match germline, which may point to a read error. The sample is drawn from a study of T cells after yellow fever vaccination. Regarding the study as a whole: Although most clonotypes did not, a small share appeared in both CD4 and CD8 compartments. The study noted that FACS-sorted repertoires could contain abundant clonotypes contaminating from the bulk population.

It was through 5'RACE template switching that TCR cDNA was made, with a universal primer site and UMIs added. TCRdb redid the calling of the 5' RACE reads with MiXCR, one entry per CDR3 protein. The table includes about 340,000 distinct CDR3 sequences, 12% detected once. Germline CDR1 DFQATT, CDR2 SNEGSKA (reference sequence). The CDR3 runs 12 residues. The TCR originated in a man between 18 and 35 years old who received the YFV17D yellow fever vaccine. The chain links TRBV20-1 to TRBJ1-1; no clear D gene. The source material was CD4+ T cells sorted from PBMCs, sampled 15 days after the yellow fever booster vaccination. CDR3 sequence reads: CSARAARDEAFF. The CDR3 DNA sequence: TGCAGTGCGAGAGCCGCGAGGGATGAAGCTTTCTTT.